A single sample is the source of the 4 T cell receptor beta chains below, sequenced in a study of metastatic and nonmetastatic thyroid tumors. Using MiXCR, TCRdb reanalyzed the PCR reads. This table holds around 41,000 clones, about 3.2% found once. Patients had received no treatment of any kind before thyroid surgery. Sequenced input: blood. These receptors all stem from a female donor with papillary thyroid cancer or a benign thyroid nodule (not recorded which). Some clones in this sample may be carry-over from other donors' samples.

The chain is built from TRBV6-2 or TRBV6-3 and TRBJ2-2, with D perhaps TRBD2 (5 bases). This CDR3 comprises 15 residues. Trimming pared 5 bases from V and 3 bases from J, leaving 13 bases between. Germline assignment: CDR1 MNHEY and CDR2 SVGEGT. The DNA for the CDR3 is TGTGCCAGCAGTGATTCTCGGACTGACACCGGGGAGCTGTTTTTT. It specifies CASSDSRTDTGELFF.

V and J are TRBV7-9 and TRBJ2-1, with D unresolved. V was pared by 4 bases and J by 10 bases, with 11 bases between. The CDR3 length is 12 residues. Germline loops: CDR1 SEHNR, CDR2 FQNEAQ (reference sequence). CDR3 amino acids: CASSSFMIEQFF. Here the CDR3 DNA reads TGTGCCAGCAGCTCCTTTATGATCGAGCAGTTCTTC. The full variable domain, completed using reference TRBV7-9 and TRBJ2-1, is DTGVSQNPRHKITKRGQNVTFRCDPISEHNRLYWYRQTLGQGPEFLTYFQNEAQLEKSRLLSDRFSAERPKGSFSTLEIQRTEQGDSAMYLCASSSFMIEQFFGPGTRLTVL.

There are many counts of this clone. The V call is TRBV7-9, the J call TRBJ2-1; a possible D gene is TRBD2 (5 bases). The CDR3 runs to 14 residues. V was pared by 2 bases and J by 14 bases, with 19 bases between. Germline CDR1 SEHNR, CDR2 FQNEAQ (reference sequence). This CDR3 reads CASSLSASSQREFF. The CDR3 DNA reads TGTGCCAGCAGCTTATCAGCTAGCTCGCAGAGGGAGTTCTTC.

This clone was recorded a few times. V and J are TRBV6-5 and TRBJ2-5; D not resolved. CDR1 is MNHEY, CDR2 SVGAGI, per germline. The length of the CDR3 is 14 residues. V dropped 1 base and J dropped 2 bases, with 8 bases sitting between them. The CDR3, as DNA: TGTGCCAGCAGTTACTTTTCTAATCAAGAGACCCAGTACTTC. This translates into CASSYFSNQETQYF.